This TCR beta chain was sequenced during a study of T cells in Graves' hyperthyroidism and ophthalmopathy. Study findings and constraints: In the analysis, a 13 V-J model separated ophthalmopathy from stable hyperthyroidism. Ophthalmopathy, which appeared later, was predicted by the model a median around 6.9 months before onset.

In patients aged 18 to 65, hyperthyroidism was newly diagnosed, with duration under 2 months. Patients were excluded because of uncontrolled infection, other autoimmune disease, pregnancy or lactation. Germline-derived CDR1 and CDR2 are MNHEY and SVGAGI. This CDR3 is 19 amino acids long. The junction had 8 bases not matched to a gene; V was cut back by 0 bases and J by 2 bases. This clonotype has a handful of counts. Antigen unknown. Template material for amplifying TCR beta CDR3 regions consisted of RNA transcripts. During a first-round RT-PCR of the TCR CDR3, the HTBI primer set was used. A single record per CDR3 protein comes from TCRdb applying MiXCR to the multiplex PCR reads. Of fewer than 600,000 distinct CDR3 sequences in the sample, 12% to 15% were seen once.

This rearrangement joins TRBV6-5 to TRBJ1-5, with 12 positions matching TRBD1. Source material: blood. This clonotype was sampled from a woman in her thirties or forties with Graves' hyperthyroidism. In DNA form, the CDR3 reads TGTGCCAGCAGTTACTCACTCGGGGGACAGGGGGCACGCAATCAGCCCCAGCATTTT. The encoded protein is CASSYSLGGQGARNQPQHF.